Listed here are 7 T cell receptor beta chains from one sample, sequenced in a study of blood T cell repertoires in COVID-19. Assay: immunoSEQ multiplex PCR; the TCRdb copy retains only in-frame clones and omits some. The data show a few hundred thousand clones, with 80% to 90% seen just once and about 2.9% held by the top ten. The material sequenced was peripheral blood. The receptors were sampled from a woman aged 30 to 39 with COVID-19, enrolled during active disease.

The chain joins TRBV7-2 to TRBJ2-5; 13 bases match TRBD2. This CDR3 region has 17 residues. The germline V gene has CDR1 SGHTA and CDR2 FQGNSA. J was trimmed by 5 bases and V by 4 bases; bases with no gene match: 10. In DNA form, the CDR3 reads TGTGCCAGCAGCTCCGGACTAGCGGGGGTCGGAGGGGAGACCCAGTACTTC. Translating gives CASSSGLAGVGGETQYF.

V usage is TRBV7-9 and J usage is TRBJ1-4; D gene uncertain. The germline V and J ends were trimmed by 1 base and 11 bases, with 14 bases remaining between them. CDR3 size: 14 residues. In germline, CDR1 is SEHNR, CDR2 FQNEAQ (reference sequence). This chain's CDR3 is CASSLDTEFQKLFF. The DNA for the CDR3 is TGTGCCAGCAGCTTAGACACAGAATTTCAGAAACTGTTTTTT.

The rearrangement joins TRBV2 to TRBJ2-1, with TRBD2 matching over 9 bases. V was clipped by 1 base and J by 8 bases; unmatched bases: 9. Looked up from germline, CDR1 is SNHLY and CDR2 is FYNNEI. The length of the CDR3 is 16 residues. The CDR3 coding sequence is TGTGCCAGCAGTGAAGAGGCGGGAGGGATAGCCCATGAGCAGTTCTTC. Translating it yields CASSEEAGGIAHEQFF.

The chain uses TRBV7-2 and TRBJ1-2; TRBD1 matches 7 bases. J lost 0 bases, V lost 1 base, and 11 bases had no gene match. Germline CDR1 reads SGHTA; CDR2 reads FQGNSA. The CDR3 is 18 residues long. Here the CDR3 DNA reads TGTGCCAGCAGCTTAGGGGGGAACAGGGGAGTTTCTAACTATGGCTACACCTTC. This encodes CASSLGGNRGVSNYGYTF.

The V call is TRBV28, the J call TRBJ1-5; D may be TRBD1 (6 bases). The CDR3 is 16 amino acids. The germline V gene encodes CDR1 MDHEN and CDR2 SYDVKM. V dropped 3 bases and J dropped 7 bases, with 19 bases sitting between them. Here the CDR3 reads CASSFGWSGDVQPQHF. CDR3 coding DNA: TGTGCCAGCAGTTTTGGGTGGTCAGGGGATGTCCAGCCCCAGCATTTT.

J is TRBJ1-6 and V is TRBV19; weak D call: TRBD1 (5 bases). The CDR3 sequence is 15 residues long. Germline-derived CDR1 and CDR2 are LNHDA and SQIVND (reference sequence). V was trimmed by 1 base and J by 7 bases, leaving 11 bases between them. In nucleotides, the CDR3 is TGTGCCAGTAGTATAGCTGACAGTGCGAATTCACCCCTCCACTTT. Residues: CASSIADSANSPLHF.

CDR3 region: CASSLMSFGLAGGRRETQYF. CDR3 nucleotide sequence: TGTGCCAGCAGCTTAATGAGTTTCGGGCTAGCGGGTGGACGGCGGGAGACCCAGTACTTC. This chain links TRBV7-8 with TRBJ2-5; TRBD2 agrees at 8 bases. In germline, CDR1 is SGHVS, CDR2 FQNEAQ. V gave up 2 bases and J gave up 5 bases; unmatched junction bases: 22. The CDR3 is 20 residues long.